This T cell receptor beta chain appears in the sequencing data of a study of shared clonotypes between healthy human individuals (TCRdb year 2020). For the wider study: Two women and three men aged 18 to 49 years were included in the cohort. For each donor, CD4 naive and CD4 memory were each run on three plates, CD8 naive on two plates, and CD8 memory on one plate. Blood TCR repertoires of roughly 5 healthy adults were deeply sequenced to estimate repertoire size and the extent of clonotype sharing between individuals. Different laboratories and diverse techniques were used to prepare libraries and sequence TCR repertoires, to increase sequencing depth and limit assay-specific biases. Per donor, leukapheresis produced somewhere between about 0.8 and 9.5 billion PBMCs. Summary of the overall study and its limitations: Sampling was limited to blood, and TCR repertoires in tissue likely differ from TCR repertoires in blood. Based on pairwise subsampling, the degree of clonotype sharing among donors was expected to be affected by sequencing depth. About 5% of naive CD4, around 3.5% of naive CD8, about 2.1% of memory CD4, and around 0.42% of memory CD8 clonotypes were shared across four donors. The genetic and exposure-history diversity represented was limited by the small number of donors. Naive subsets generally had larger estimated clonotype richness than memory subsets. Clonotypes shared by all four sorted-subset donors showed higher generation probabilities than non-shared clonotypes. Incomplete sequencing was indicated by rarefaction of sorted-subset datasets, despite the large sequencing depth.

In the case of this clone: Its antigen is currently not known. No much larger clone exists at a distance of one base, and base qualities are not known.

The donors were healthy, HIV-negative adults with no recently reported acute infections or vaccinations. All donors were Caucasian adults living in Nashville, Tennessee, USA. CD4+ T cells were enriched through magnetic negative selection, after which naive cells were positively selected on CD45RA and the remaining negative fraction served as the memory subset. After blood collection by leukapheresis, PBMCs were isolated using Ficoll-Histopaque density gradient centrifugation and then cryopreserved in the vapor phase of liquid nitrogen. Purity and quantity of every magnetically sorted T cell population were checked by analytical flow cytometry. Genomic DNA was isolated from every sorted fraction and measured by UV absorbance on a Nanodrop 2000c. TCR CDR3 regions were amplified from genomic DNA by multiplex PCR using the deep immunoSEQ assay. Genomic DNA extracted from each cell subset was distributed evenly over all wells of several immunoSEQ 96-well plates, and each plate served as one replicate. Each replicate PCR for sorted subsets received about 200 ng genomic DNA, equal to about 30,000 T cell genomes. Purified libraries were measured with a Qubit 3.0 fluorometer, size-checked on a Bioanalyzer 2100, and measured again with the KAPA Library Quantification kit. Every immunoSEQ 96-well plate was sequenced on a dedicated single-read 150-cycle Illumina NextSeq 550 flow cell. On the study's bioinformatics: The immunoSEQ output contained only junctional sequences without quality scores, so filtering could not match that applied to full-length reads. Sequences were annotated with PyIR, a Python wrapper for IgBLAST v1.9, using IMGT germline references to assign V/J genes and CDR3. Any read was removed if the V/J assignment was weak (E-value above 1e-6), the CDR3 was missing, or the read contained stop codons, out-of-frame junctions, or ambiguous translated residues. V3J clonotypes were defined by identical inferred V gene, J gene, and CDR3 amino acid sequence. To compute the percentage overlap between repertoires, the number of shared unique clonotypes was divided by the size of the smaller repertoire. Richness of each repertoire was evaluated using RTK rarefaction, the Chao1 estimator, and Recon v2.1 estimates of unobserved clonotypes. Generation probabilities were computed with OLGA for all TCRbeta clonotypes obtained by the gDNA method from a handful of donors. TCRdb mirrors the immuneACCESS table, restricted to in-frame sequences. Some clones are absent from its copies; in checked studies, under half trace to an unresolved V gene, and the reason for the others is unknown. The DNA was the basis for D and trimming; V, J and clone size are from that table. This sample lists 2 million to 2.5 million clones; under 97% were detected once. Of the sample, roughly 0.13% is held by the ten largest clones.

Sequencing input: naive CD4+ T cells sorted from blood. The cell subset or site label, as the study defines it: CD45RA+ positively selected. This sequence originates from a young man in good health.

The CDR3 sequence is CAWSLGQGNIQPQHF. The bases read TGTGCCTGGAGCTTGGGACAGGGAAACATTCAGCCCCAGCATTTT. The V and J genes are TRBV30 and TRBJ1-5, and 9 bases in between align with TRBD1. Germline trimming amounts to 3 bases on V and 6 bases on J, with 9 as the count of junction bases outside the gene matches. The germline V gene (reference sequence) specifies GTSNPN as CDR1 and SVGIG as CDR2. Measured from the cysteine to the phenylalanine, the CDR3 is 15 residues long. Just the 45-base CDR3 DNA is kept, in frame starting at base 1.